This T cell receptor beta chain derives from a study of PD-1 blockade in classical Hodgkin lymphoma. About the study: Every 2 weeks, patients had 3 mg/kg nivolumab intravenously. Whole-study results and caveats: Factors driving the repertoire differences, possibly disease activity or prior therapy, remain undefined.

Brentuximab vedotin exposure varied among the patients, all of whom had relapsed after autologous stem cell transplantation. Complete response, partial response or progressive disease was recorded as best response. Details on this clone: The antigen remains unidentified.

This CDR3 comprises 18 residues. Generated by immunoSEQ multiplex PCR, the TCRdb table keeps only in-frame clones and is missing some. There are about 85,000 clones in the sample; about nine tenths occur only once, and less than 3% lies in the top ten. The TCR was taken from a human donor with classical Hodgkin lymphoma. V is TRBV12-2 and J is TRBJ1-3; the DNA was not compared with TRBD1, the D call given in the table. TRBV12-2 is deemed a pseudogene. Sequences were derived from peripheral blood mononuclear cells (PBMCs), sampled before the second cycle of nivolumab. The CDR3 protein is CASRPWPIDRGSGNTIYF. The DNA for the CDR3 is TGTGCAAGTCGCCCTTGGCCCATCGACAGGGGCTCTGGAAACACCATATATTTT.